The 27 T cell receptor beta chains reported below all come from one sample, sequenced in a study of cytomegalovirus exposure and HLA in healthy donors. PCR was performed using 60 Vbeta and 13 Jbeta primers. Measured with immunoSEQ multiplex PCR; TCRdb has only the in-frame clones, and not every one. The specimen's table records around 200,000 clones. Sequences were obtained from PBMCs. All receptors come from a woman in her 30s in good health and CMV-seropositive.

V and J are TRBV7-9 and TRBJ1-4; 7 nucleotides align to TRBD1. Germline V gene lookup returns CDR1 SEHNR and CDR2 FQNEAQ (reference sequence). The ends lost 1 base at V and 1 base at J; junction bases unmatched: 3. The CDR3 runs 16 residues. As DNA, the CDR3 is TGTGCCAGCAGCTTAGGGGACAGCAGAACTAATGAAAAACTGTTTTTT. Amino acids: CASSLGDSRTNEKLFF.

The CDR3 reads CATLEQETQYF. CDR3 coding DNA: TGTGCCACCCTCGAGCAAGAGACCCAGTACTTC. The rearrangement uses TRBV15 and TRBJ2-5; D remains unclear. With 8 bases removed from V and 2 bases from J, the gap between germline ends came to 6 bases. Germline V gene sequence: CDR1 LNHNV, CDR2 YYDKDF (reference sequence). CDR3 length: 11 residues.

The chain carries TRBV7-8 and TRBJ2-7; TRBD2 matches 11 bases. CDR3 length: 16 residues. From germline, CDR1 is SGHVS and CDR2 FQNEAQ. The trim removed 5 bases at V and 7 bases at J, leaving 13 bases unmatched. The DNA for the CDR3 is TGTGCCAGCAGCATAAGACTAGCGGGATCTCCGGGGGAGCAGTACTTC. Its translation is CASSIRLAGSPGEQYF.

The rearrangement uses TRBV4-1 and TRBJ1-2, with D uncertain. Trimming removed 2 bases from V and 4 bases from J, with 5 bases in between. The CDR3 totals 12 residues. The germline CDR1 and CDR2 sequences are MGHRA and YSYEKL. Here the CDR3 reads CASSQIGYGYTF. CDR3 coding DNA: TGCGCCAGCAGCCAAATCGGCTATGGCTACACCTTC.

The chain links TRBV7-2 to TRBJ2-2; 9 positions match TRBD2. The CDR3 consists of 17 residues. The germline V gene encodes CDR1 SGHTA and CDR2 FQGNSA. With V trimmed by 1 base and J by 4 bases, 7 bases remained unmatched. CDR3 in DNA: TGTGCCAGCAGCTTAGAGCCGGGACTAGCCTTCACCGGGGAGCTGTTTTTT. Its protein product is CASSLEPGLAFTGELFF.

The rearrangement links TRBV7-6 to TRBJ1-4, with a possible D match to TRBD1 (5 bases). This CDR3 has 15 amino acids. CDR1 and CDR2 (germline): SGHVS, FNYEAQ. Trimming took off 1 base at V and 7 bases at J, with 13 bases between the two ends. CDR3 residues: CASSLGVGGGEKLFF. CDR3 coding DNA: TGTGCCAGCAGCTTAGGTGTGGGGGGAGGTGAAAAACTGTTTTTT. The variable domain in full, completed from reference TRBV7-6 and TRBJ1-4, reads GAGVSQSPRYKVTKRGQDVALRCDPISGHVSLYWYRQALGQGPEFLTYFNYEAQQDKSGLPNDRFSAERPEGSISTLTIQRTEQRDSAMYRCASSLGVGGGEKLFFGSGTQLSVL.

The chain couples TRBV7-2 to TRBJ2-3, with TRBD2 matching over 9 bases. The CDR3 is 18 residues long. V shed 2 bases and J 3 bases; nucleotides not matched to a gene: 12. Germline V lookup: CDR1 SGHTA, CDR2 FQGNSA. The CDR3, as DNA: TGTGCCAGCAGCTTATCTGTAGCGGGAGAAGTCCGGACAGATACGCAGTATTTT. Amino acid sequence: CASSLSVAGEVRTDTQYF.

V gene TRBV6-6 combines with J gene TRBJ1-1, with D perhaps TRBD1 (6 bases). V was pared by 2 bases and J by 5 bases, with 12 bases between. CDR1 is MNHNY, CDR2 SVGAGI, per germline (reference sequence). The CDR3 length is 14 residues. The chain's CDR3 is CASSYGQGRTEAFF. In DNA form, the CDR3 reads TGTGCCAGCAGTTACGGGCAGGGGAGAACTGAAGCTTTCTTT.

This chain links TRBV28 with TRBJ2-7, with 11 bases fitting TRBD2. Germline CDR1 reads MDHEN; CDR2 reads SYDVKM. The CDR3 sequence is 16 residues long. V shed 4 bases, J shed 2 bases, and the junction held 7 bases outside the gene matches. CDR3 sequence: CASSSTGTSGPYEQYF. CDR3 sequence (DNA): TGTGCCAGCAGTTCAACCGGGACTAGCGGCCCCTACGAGCAGTACTTC.

Comment on this clone: This same CDR3 is encoded by further DNA sequences in the sample. V is TRBV7-9 and J is TRBJ2-7; D perhaps matches TRBD1 (6 bases). Trimming removed 2 bases from V and 5 bases from J, with 19 bases in between. Germline-derived CDR1 and CDR2 are SEHNR and FQNEAQ (reference sequence). CDR3 length: 16 amino acids. The CDR3 here is CASSLFVAAGVDEQYF. The CDR3 DNA sequence: TGTGCCAGCAGCTTATTCGTTGCGGCAGGGGTAGACGAGCAGTACTTC. Filled out from reference TRBV7-9 and TRBJ2-7, the complete variable domain reads DTGVSQNPRHKITKRGQNVTFRCDPISEHNRLYWYRQTLGQGPEFLTYFQNEAQLEKSRLLSDRFSAERPKGSFSTLEIQRTEQGDSAMYLCASSLFVAAGVDEQYFGPGTRLTVT.

V gene TRBV7-2 combines with J gene TRBJ2-5, with 10 bases that match TRBD1. From germline, CDR1 is SGHTA and CDR2 FQGNSA. There are 15 residues in the CDR3. V lost 1 base, J lost 4 bases, and 3 bases stayed unmatched. This CDR3 is CASSLGTGGTETQYF. Here the CDR3 DNA reads TGTGCCAGCAGCTTAGGGACAGGGGGTACAGAGACCCAGTACTTC.

The rearrangement joins TRBV7-2 to TRBJ1-2; no reliable D call. Germline V gene lookup returns CDR1 SGHTA and CDR2 FQGNSA. Trimming shortened V by 1 base and J by 4 bases, and 10 bases separated the two germline ends. CDR3 length equals 14 residues. CDR3 loop: CASSLGGSSYGYTF. In nucleotides, the CDR3 is TGTGCCAGCAGCTTAGGCGGCAGCTCCTATGGCTACACCTTC.

The chain carries TRBV5-5 and TRBJ2-1; D might be TRBD2 (5 bases). Germline lookup yields CDR1 SGHKS and CDR2 YYEKEE (reference sequence). The CDR3 has 13 residues. V was clipped by 3 bases and J by 9 bases, with 13 bases between them. CDR3 protein: CASSYLLVGEQFF. CDR3 DNA sequence: TGTGCCAGCAGCTACCTACTAGTTGGTGAGCAGTTCTTC.

The V and J genes are TRBV4-1 and TRBJ2-2; 9 bases are shared with TRBD1. Unmatched junction bases numbered 7, after V lost 4 bases and J lost 4 bases. Germline assignment: CDR1 MGHRA and CDR2 YSYEKL. The CDR3 runs to 16 residues. CDR3 in DNA: TGCGCCAGCAGCCTACTAAACAGGGGGCGCACCGGGGAGCTGTTTTTT. Encoded protein: CASSLLNRGRTGELFF.

The rearrangement uses TRBV10-2 and TRBJ1-2; no firm D call. This CDR3 has 13 residues. Trimming pared 0 bases from V and 8 bases from J, leaving 10 bases between. From germline, CDR1 is WSHSY and CDR2 SAAADI. The CDR3 loop is CASSESTYGGYTF. CDR3 coding DNA: TGCGCCAGCAGTGAGTCGACGTACGGGGGCTACACCTTC.

CDR3 protein: CASSLAGTGANEQYF. In DNA, the CDR3 is TGCGCCAGCAGCTTGGCAGGGACAGGGGCCAACGAGCAGTACTTC. The chain has TRBV5-1 and TRBJ2-7, with TRBD1 matching 10 bases. From germline, CDR1 is SGHRS and CDR2 YFSETQ. The CDR3 covers 15 residues. The ends lost 0 bases at V and 5 bases at J; junction bases unmatched: 5.

The gene calls are TRBV29-1 and TRBJ2-5, with 10 positions matching TRBD2. CDR3 length: 13 amino acids. Per germline, CDR1 SQVTM and CDR2 ANQGSEA. Unmatched junction bases numbered 5, after V lost 6 bases and J lost 4 bases. DNA of the CDR3: TGCAGCGTGCAGCGGGAGGGCCTAGAGACCCAGTACTTC. It yields the protein CSVQREGLETQYF.

This chain joins TRBV18 and TRBJ1-2, with a tentative D call TRBD1 (5 bases). The CDR3 is 14 residues long. Trimming pared 3 bases from V and 6 bases from J, leaving 14 bases between. The V gene's germline CDR1 is KGHSH and CDR2 LQKENI. The CDR3 reads CASSPPRTSDGYTF. In nucleotides, the CDR3 is TGTGCCAGCTCACCCCCGAGGACATCAGATGGCTACACCTTC.

The rearrangement joins TRBV7-2 to TRBJ2-5; D is uncertain. V lost 5 bases and J lost 5, with 12 bases in between. CDR1 SGHTA and CDR2 FQGNSA come from the germline V gene. The CDR3 runs 13 residues. CDR3 DNA: TGTGCCAGCAGCCCCGGCGAGGCGGAGACCCAGTACTTC. Its translation: CASSPGEAETQYF.

As concerns this clone: Other DNA sequences in this specimen translate into the identical CDR3. The rearrangement links TRBV6-1 to TRBJ1-5, with 10 bases matching TRBD1. The CDR3 covers 16 residues. V gave up 1 base and J gave up 5 bases; unmatched junction bases: 5. Germline CDR1 and CDR2: MNHNS and SASEGT. The DNA of the CDR3 is TGTGCCAGCAGTGAAGGGTGGACAGGGGGGGATCAGCCCCAGCATTTT. Amino acids: CASSEGWTGGDQPQHF.

The rearrangement uses TRBV18 and TRBJ1-5, with unresolved D. Germline CDR1 KGHSH, CDR2 LQKENI. Trimming shortened V by 3 bases and J by 7 bases, and 10 bases separated the two germline ends. This CDR3 comprises 13 residues. The CDR3 reads CASSPRFSQPQHF. CDR3 nucleotides: TGTGCCAGCTCACCCAGATTTAGCCAGCCCCAGCATTTT.

V and J are TRBV4-1 and TRBJ1-4, with 12 positions matching TRBD1. J gave up 8 bases and V 1 base, and 2 bases lay outside the gene matches. CDR1 is MGHRA and CDR2 is YSYEKL in the germline V gene. This CDR3 comprises 15 residues. The CDR3 coding sequence is TGCGCCAGCAGCCAAGTAGGGACAGGGGGCGAAAAACTGTTTTTT. Protein sequence: CASSQVGTGGEKLFF.

The chain has TRBV5-5 and TRBJ1-6, with D possibly matching TRBD1 (5 bases). CDR3 length equals 13 residues. V lost 8 bases, J lost 3 bases, and 9 bases lay in between. CDR1 SGHKS and CDR2 YYEKEE come from the germline V gene (reference sequence). The CDR3 coding sequence is TGTGCCAGTATCCAGGGCTATAATTCACCCCTCCACTTT. Its translation: CASIQGYNSPLHF.

For the CDR3, the DNA is TGTGCCAGCGGGCGACCCCCGCCCTCTGGAAACACCATATATTTT. Translating gives CASGRPPPSGNTIYF. This sequence joins TRBV27 and TRBJ1-3; D gene unclear. V was cut by 8 bases and J by 0 bases, with 14 bases left in between. The V gene's germline CDR1 is MNHEY and CDR2 SMNVEV (reference sequence). The CDR3 has 15 amino acids.

The chain carries TRBV9 and TRBJ2-3; 10 nucleotides line up with TRBD2. The germline CDR1 and CDR2 sequences are SGDLS and YYNGEE. CDR3 length: 15 amino acids. V was clipped by 4 bases and J by 5 bases; unmatched bases: 7. The chain's CDR3 is CASSPRTSGGDTQYF. The CDR3 DNA sequence: TGTGCCAGCAGCCCCCGGACTAGCGGAGGAGATACGCAGTATTTT.

V and J are TRBV18 and TRBJ1-1, with TRBD1 matching 11 bases. Losses at the gene ends were 6 bases for V and 4 bases for J; bases not matched to a gene: 4. Germline CDR1 and CDR2: KGHSH and LQKENI. The CDR3 spans 14 residues. The CDR3 here is CASSAGTGGTEAFF. The CDR3, as DNA: TGTGCCAGCTCCGCCGGGACAGGGGGCACTGAAGCTTTCTTT. Drawing the rest from reference TRBV18 and TRBJ1-1, the complete variable domain is NAGVMQNPRHLVRRRGQEARLRCSPMKGHSHVYWYRQLPEEGLKFMVYLQKENIIDESGMPKERFSAEFPKEGPSILRIQQVVRGDSAAYFCASSAGTGGTEAFFGQGTRLTVV.

The chain couples TRBV28 to TRBJ2-1, with D possibly being TRBD2 (5 bases). V lost 6 bases, J lost 6 bases, and 9 bases lay in between. Germline values: CDR1 MDHEN, CDR2 SYDVKM. The CDR3 extends over 12 amino acids. The CDR3 sequence is CASRDFINEQFF. For the CDR3, the DNA is TGTGCCAGCAGGGACTTCATCAATGAGCAGTTCTTC.